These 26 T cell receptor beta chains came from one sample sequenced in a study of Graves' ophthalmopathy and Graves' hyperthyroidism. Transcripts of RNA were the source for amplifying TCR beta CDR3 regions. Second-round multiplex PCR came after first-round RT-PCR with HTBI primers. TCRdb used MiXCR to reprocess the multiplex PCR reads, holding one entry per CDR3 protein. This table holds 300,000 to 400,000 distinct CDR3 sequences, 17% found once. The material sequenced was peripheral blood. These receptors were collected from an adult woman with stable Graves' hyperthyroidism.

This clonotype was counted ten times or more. CDR3 loop: CASSKDSNTEAFF. The CDR3 nucleotides are TGTGCCAGCAGTAAGGACAGCAACACTGAAGCTTTCTTT. This chain links TRBV6-2 or TRBV6-3 with TRBJ1-1, with D possibly being TRBD1 (6 bases). The V gene's germline CDR1 is MNHEY and CDR2 SVGEGT. Trimming took off 5 bases at V and 2 bases at J, with 9 bases between the two ends. CDR3 length equals 13 residues.

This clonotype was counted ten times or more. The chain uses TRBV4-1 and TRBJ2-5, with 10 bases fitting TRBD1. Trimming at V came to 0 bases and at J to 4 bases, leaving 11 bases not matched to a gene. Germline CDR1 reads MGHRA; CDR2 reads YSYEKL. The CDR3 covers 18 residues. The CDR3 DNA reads TGCGCCAGCAGCCAAGATAGGGACCCGGGACAGGGGAGAGAGACCCAGTACTTC. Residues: CASSQDRDPGQGRETQYF.

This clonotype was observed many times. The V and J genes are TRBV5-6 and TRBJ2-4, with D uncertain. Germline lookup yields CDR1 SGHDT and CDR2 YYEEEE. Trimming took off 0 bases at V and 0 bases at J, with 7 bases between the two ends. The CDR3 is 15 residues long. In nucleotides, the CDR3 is TGTGCCAGCAGCTTGGGGGCGGTAGCCAAAAACATTCAGTACTTC. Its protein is CASSLGAVAKNIQYF.

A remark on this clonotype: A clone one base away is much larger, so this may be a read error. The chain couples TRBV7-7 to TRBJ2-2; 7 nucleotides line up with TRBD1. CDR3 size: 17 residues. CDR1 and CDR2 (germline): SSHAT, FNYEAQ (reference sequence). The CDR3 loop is CASSSHRGTRNIGELFF. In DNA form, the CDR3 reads TGTGCCAGCAGCTCACACAGGGGAACTAGGAACATCGGGGAGCTGTTTTTT.

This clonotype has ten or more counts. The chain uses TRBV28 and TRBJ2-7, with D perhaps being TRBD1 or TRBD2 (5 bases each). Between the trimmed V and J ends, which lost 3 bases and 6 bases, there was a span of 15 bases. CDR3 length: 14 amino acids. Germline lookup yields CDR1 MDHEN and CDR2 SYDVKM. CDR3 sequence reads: CASSLGPRASEQYF. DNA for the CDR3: TGTGCCAGCAGTTTGGGACCCAGGGCCAGCGAGCAGTACTTC.

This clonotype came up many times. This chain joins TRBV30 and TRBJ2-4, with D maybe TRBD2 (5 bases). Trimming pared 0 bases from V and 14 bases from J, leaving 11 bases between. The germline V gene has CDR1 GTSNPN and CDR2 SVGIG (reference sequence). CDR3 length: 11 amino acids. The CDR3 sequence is CAWSVMRVKYF. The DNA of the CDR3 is TGTGCCTGGAGTGTAATGAGGGTAAAGTACTTC.

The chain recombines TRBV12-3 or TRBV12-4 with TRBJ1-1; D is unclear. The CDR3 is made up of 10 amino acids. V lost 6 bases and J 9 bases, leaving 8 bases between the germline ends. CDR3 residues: CASSQDKAFF. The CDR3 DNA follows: TGTGCCAGCAGCCAGGATAAAGCTTTCTTT.

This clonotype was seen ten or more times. The CDR3 region has the DNA TGTGCCAGCAGTTCTCGACAGGGTTCAAGCAATCAGCCCCAGCATTTT. Translated: CASSSRQGSSNQPQHF. The chain uses TRBV6-2 or TRBV6-3 and TRBJ1-5, with TRBD1 identical over 7 bases. Per the germline V gene, CDR1 is MNHEY and CDR2 is SVGEGT. CDR3 size: 16 residues. The J segment lost 1 base and the V segment lost 4 bases, leaving 7 bases of the junction unmatched.

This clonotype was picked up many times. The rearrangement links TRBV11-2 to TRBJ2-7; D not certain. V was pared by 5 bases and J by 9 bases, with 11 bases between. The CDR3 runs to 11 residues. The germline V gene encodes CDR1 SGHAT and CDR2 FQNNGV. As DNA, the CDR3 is TGTGCCAGCAGCCCAGGATTCGGGCAGTACTTC. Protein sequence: CASSPGFGQYF.

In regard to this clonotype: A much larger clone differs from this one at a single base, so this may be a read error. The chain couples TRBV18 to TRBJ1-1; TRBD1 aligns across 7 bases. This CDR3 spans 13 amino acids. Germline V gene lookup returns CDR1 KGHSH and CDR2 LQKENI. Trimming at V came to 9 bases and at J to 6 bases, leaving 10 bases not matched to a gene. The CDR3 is CASCTGECSEAFF. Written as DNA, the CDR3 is TGTGCCAGTTGCACAGGGGAGTGCTCTGAAGCTTTCTTT.

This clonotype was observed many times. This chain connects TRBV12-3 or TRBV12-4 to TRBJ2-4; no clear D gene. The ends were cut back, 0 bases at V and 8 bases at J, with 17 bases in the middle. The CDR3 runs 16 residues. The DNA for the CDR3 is TGTGCCAGCAGTTTAGCGGCAGGTAGTAGCCAGGACATTCAGTACTTC. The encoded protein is CASSLAAGSSQDIQYF.

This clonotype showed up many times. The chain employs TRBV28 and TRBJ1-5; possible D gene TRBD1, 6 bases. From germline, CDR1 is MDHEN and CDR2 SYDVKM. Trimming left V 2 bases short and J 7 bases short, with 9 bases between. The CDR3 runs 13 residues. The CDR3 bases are TGTGCCAGCAGTTTACAGGGGATCCAGCCCCAGCATTTT. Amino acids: CASSLQGIQPQHF.

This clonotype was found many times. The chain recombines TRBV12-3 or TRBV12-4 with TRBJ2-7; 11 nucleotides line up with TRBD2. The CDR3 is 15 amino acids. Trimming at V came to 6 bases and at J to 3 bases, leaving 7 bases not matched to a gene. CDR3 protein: CASSPGTSGHYEQYF. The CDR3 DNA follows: TGTGCCAGCAGCCCCGGGACTAGCGGACACTACGAGCAGTACTTC.

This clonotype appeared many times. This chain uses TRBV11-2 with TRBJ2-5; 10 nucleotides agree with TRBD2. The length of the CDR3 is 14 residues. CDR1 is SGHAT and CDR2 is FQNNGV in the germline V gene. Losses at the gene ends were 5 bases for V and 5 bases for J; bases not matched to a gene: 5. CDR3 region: CASSLAGAGETQYF. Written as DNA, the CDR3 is TGTGCCAGCAGCCTAGCGGGAGCTGGGGAGACCCAGTACTTC.

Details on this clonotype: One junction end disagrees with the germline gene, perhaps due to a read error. CDR3 DNA: TGTGCCAGCAGCTTAGCGTCGTGGGGTCTCACCCGGTGGCAAGAGAGCCAGTACTTC. This encodes CASSLASWGLTRWQESQYF. The chain uses TRBV11-1 and TRBJ2-5; D is unclear. This CDR3 has 19 amino acids. Per germline, CDR1 SGHAT and CDR2 FQDESV (reference sequence).

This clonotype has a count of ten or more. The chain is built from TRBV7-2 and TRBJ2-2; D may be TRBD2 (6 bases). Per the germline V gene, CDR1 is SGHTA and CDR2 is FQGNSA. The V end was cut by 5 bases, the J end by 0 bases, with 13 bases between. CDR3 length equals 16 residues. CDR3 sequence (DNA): TGTGCCAGCAGCCTACACGGAGGGACGAACACCGGGGAGCTGTTTTTT. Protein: CASSLHGGTNTGELFF.

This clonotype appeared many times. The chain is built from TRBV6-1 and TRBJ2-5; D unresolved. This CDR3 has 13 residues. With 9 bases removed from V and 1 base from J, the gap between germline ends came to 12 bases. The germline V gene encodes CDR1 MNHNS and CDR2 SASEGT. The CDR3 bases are TGTGCCAGTTTCGGACCGCCCCAAGAGACCCAGTACTTC. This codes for CASFGPPQETQYF.

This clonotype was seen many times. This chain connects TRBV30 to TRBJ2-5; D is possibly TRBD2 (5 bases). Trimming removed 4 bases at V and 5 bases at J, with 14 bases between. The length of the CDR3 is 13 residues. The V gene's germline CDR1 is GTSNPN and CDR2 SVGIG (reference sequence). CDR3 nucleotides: TGTGCCTGGAACTCGGGATCACGGGAGACCCAGTACTTC. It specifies CAWNSGSRETQYF. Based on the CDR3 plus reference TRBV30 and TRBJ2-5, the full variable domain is SQTIHQWPATLVQPVGSPLSLECTVEGTSNPNLYWYRQAAGRGLQLLFYSVGIGQISSEVPQNLSASRPQDRQFILSSKKLLLSDSGFYLCAWNSGSRETQYFGPGTRLLVL.

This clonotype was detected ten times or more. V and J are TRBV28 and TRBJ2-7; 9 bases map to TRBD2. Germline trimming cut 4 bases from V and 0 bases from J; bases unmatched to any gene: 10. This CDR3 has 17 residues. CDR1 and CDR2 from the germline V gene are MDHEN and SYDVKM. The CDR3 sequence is CASSSPPGSGSSYEQYF. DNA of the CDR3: TGTGCCAGCAGTTCGCCTCCGGGTAGCGGGAGCTCCTACGAGCAGTACTTC.

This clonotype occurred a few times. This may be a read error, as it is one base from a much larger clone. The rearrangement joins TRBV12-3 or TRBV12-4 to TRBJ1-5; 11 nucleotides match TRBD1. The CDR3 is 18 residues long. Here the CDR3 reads CARSLGQGAKERNQPQHF. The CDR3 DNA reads TGTGCCCGCAGTCTCGGACAGGGGGCTAAGGAGAGGAATCAGCCCCAGCATTTT.

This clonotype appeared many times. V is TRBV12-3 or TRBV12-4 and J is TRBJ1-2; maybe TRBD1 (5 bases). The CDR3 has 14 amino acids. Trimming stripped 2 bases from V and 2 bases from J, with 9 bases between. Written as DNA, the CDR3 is TGTGCCAGCAGTTTAAGGGGAAGGAACTATGGCTACACCTTC. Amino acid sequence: CASSLRGRNYGYTF.

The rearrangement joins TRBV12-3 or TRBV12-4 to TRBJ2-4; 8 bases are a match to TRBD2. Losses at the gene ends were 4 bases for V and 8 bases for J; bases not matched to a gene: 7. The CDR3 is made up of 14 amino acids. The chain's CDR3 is CASSSGLAPDIQYF. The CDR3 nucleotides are TGTGCCAGCAGTTCCGGACTAGCCCCCGACATTCAGTACTTC.

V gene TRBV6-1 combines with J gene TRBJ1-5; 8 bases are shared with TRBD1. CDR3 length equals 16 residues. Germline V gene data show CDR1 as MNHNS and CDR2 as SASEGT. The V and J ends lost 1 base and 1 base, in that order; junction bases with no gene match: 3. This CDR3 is CASSEGTGRSNQPQHF. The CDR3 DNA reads TGTGCCAGCAGTGAAGGGACAGGGAGAAGCAATCAGCCCCAGCATTTT.

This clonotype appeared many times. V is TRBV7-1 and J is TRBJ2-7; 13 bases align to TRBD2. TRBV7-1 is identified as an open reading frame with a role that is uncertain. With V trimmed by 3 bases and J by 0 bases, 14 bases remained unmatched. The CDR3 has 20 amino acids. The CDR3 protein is CASSSSRGGTSGAGSYEQYF. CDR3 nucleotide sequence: TGTGCCAGCAGCTCTAGCCGCGGAGGGACTAGCGGGGCGGGCTCCTACGAGCAGTACTTC.

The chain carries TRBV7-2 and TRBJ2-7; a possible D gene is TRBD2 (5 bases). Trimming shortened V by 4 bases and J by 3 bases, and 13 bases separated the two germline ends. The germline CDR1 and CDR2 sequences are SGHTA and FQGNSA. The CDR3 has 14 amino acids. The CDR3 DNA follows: TGTGCCAGCAGCTGGGGAGCGATCGACTACGAGCAGTACTTC. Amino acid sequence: CASSWGAIDYEQYF.

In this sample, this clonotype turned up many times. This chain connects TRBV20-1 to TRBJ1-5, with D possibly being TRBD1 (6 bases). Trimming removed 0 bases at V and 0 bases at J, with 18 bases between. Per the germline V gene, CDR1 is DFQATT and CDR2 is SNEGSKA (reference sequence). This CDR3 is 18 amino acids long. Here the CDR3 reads CSARDPIGGHASNQPQHF. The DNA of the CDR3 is TGCAGTGCTAGAGATCCGATCGGGGGGCATGCTAGCAATCAGCCCCAGCATTTT.